The next 21 T cell receptor beta chains were all read from a single sample in a study of breast tumors, draining lymph nodes, adjacent tissues. Via MiXCR, TCRdb re-called the multiplex PCR reads, giving one row per CDR3 protein. The sample contains some 31,000 distinct CDR3 sequences, under 80% of which appear only once. The specimen sequenced was breast tumor tissue. These receptor sequences come from a female donor with breast cancer. Some clones in this sample may be carry-over from other donors' samples.

This clonotype has only one observation. The chain employs TRBV7-2 and TRBJ2-7, with D possibly being TRBD2 (6 bases). V was trimmed by 9 bases and J by 5 bases, leaving 11 bases between them. Germline V gene data show CDR1 as SGHTA and CDR2 as FQGNSA. The CDR3 spans 11 residues. CDR3 protein: CASTSTDEQYF. The CDR3 DNA reads TGTGCCAGTACTAGCACCGACGAGCAGTACTTC.

This clonotype was observed once. CDR3 amino acids: CSARGVASIIYNEQFF. The CDR3 nucleotides are TGCAGTGCTAGAGGAGTAGCGTCTATTATCTACAATGAGCAGTTCTTC. This sequence joins TRBV20-1 and TRBJ2-1, with D perhaps matching TRBD2 (5 bases). Trimming left V 1 base short and J 3 bases short, with 16 bases between. Germline V gene data show CDR1 as DFQATT and CDR2 as SNEGSKA (reference sequence). The CDR3 length is 16 residues.

This clonotype was counted only a few times. The J gene is TRBJ2-3, the V gene TRBV7-8; D not certain. In germline, CDR1 is SGHVS, CDR2 FQNEAQ. The V end was cut by 3 bases, the J end by 0 bases, with 10 bases between. The CDR3 extends over 15 amino acids. The CDR3: CASSLGSHSTDTQYF. The CDR3 DNA reads as TGTGCCAGCAGCTTGGGCAGCCATAGCACAGATACGCAGTATTTT.

The chain couples TRBV2 to TRBJ1-2, with TRBD1 matching 10 bases. Germline V lookup: CDR1 SNHLY, CDR2 FYNNEI. The V segment lost 7 bases and the J segment 6 bases; nucleotides outside the gene matches: 2. The CDR3 has 12 amino acids. CDR3 protein: CASTGQGDGYTF. The CDR3 DNA is TGTGCCAGCACTGGACAGGGGGATGGCTACACCTTC.

This clonotype was counted at least ten times. V usage is TRBV3-1 and J usage is TRBJ2-1; 12 bases align to TRBD2. After removal of 1 base from V and 5 bases from J, the junction contained 9 bases not matched to a gene. This CDR3 spans 18 amino acids. The germline V gene has CDR1 LGHDT and CDR2 YNNKEL (reference sequence). The CDR3 nucleotides are TGTGCCAGCAGCCAAGTTCCACTGAGGACTAGCGGGAACAATGAGCAGTTCTTC. Its protein is CASSQVPLRTSGNNEQFF.

The V gene is TRBV5-1, the J gene TRBJ2-6; D is undetermined. CDR3 size: 15 residues. Germline CDR1 reads SGHRS; CDR2 reads YFSETQ. V was shortened by 1 base and J by 0 bases, with 5 bases between the two germline ends. The CDR3 loop is CASSLTSSGANVLTF. CDR3 DNA: TGCGCCAGCAGCTTGACGAGCTCTGGGGCCAACGTCCTGACTTTC.

The table lists this clonotype with many counts. The V and J genes are TRBV6-5 and TRBJ1-5, with 7 bases fitting TRBD1. With V trimmed by 6 bases and J by 5 bases, 4 bases remained unmatched. Germline-derived CDR1 and CDR2 are MNHEY and SVGAGI. The CDR3 is 13 amino acids. The CDR3 DNA reads TGTGCCAGCAGAATGACAGGGTATCAGCCCCAGCATTTT. Protein product: CASRMTGYQPQHF.

This clonotype was recorded many times. This chain uses TRBV3-1 with TRBJ2-1, with 12 bases matching TRBD2. There are 17 residues in the CDR3. V lost 4 bases and J lost 6; bases outside the gene matches: 10. CDR1 LGHDT and CDR2 YNNKEL come from the germline V gene (reference sequence). The CDR3 reads CASSPAAASGRANEQFF. CDR3 nucleotide sequence: TGTGCCAGCAGCCCGGCTGCAGCTAGCGGGAGGGCCAATGAGCAGTTCTTC.

Comments on this clonotype: One junction end disagrees with the germline gene, perhaps due to a read error. J is TRBJ1-6 and V is TRBV9; perhaps TRBD1 as D (6 bases). Germline assignment: CDR1 SGDLS and CDR2 YYNGEE. The CDR3 sequence is 14 residues long. The CDR3 coding sequence is TGTGCCAGCAGCGCACACACAGGGAATTCACCCCTCCCCTTT. As protein: CASSAHTGNSPLPF.

The chain has TRBV15 and TRBJ2-7; 13 bases agree with TRBD2. CDR3 size: 17 residues. Germline V gives CDR1 LNHNV, CDR2 YYDKDF (reference sequence). V shed 2 bases and J 7 bases; nucleotides not matched to a gene: 11. The CDR3, as DNA: TGTGCCACCAGCAGAATGGGGACTAGCGGGACGGTACGGGAGCAGTACTTC. Translating gives CATSRMGTSGTVREQYF.

The rearrangement uses TRBV5-1 and TRBJ2-5, with 8 positions matching TRBD1. Germline V CDR1 and CDR2: SGHRS, YFSETQ. The CDR3 length is 13 residues. V shed 4 bases and J 5 bases; nucleotides not matched to a gene: 4. This CDR3 is CASSQQGVETQYF. Here the CDR3 DNA reads TGCGCCAGCAGCCAACAGGGGGTTGAGACCCAGTACTTC.

This sequence joins TRBV12-3 or TRBV12-4 and TRBJ1-2, with 10 bases fitting TRBD1. This CDR3 comprises 13 residues. V lost 9 bases to trimming and J lost 4 bases; unmatched junction nucleotides: 5. The CDR3 loop is CASGTGETYGYTF. DNA of the CDR3: TGTGCCAGTGGGACAGGGGAGACCTATGGCTACACCTTC.

The chain is built from TRBV5-1 and TRBJ2-3; D may correspond to TRBD1 or TRBD2 (5 bases each). Germline CDR1 is SGHRS and CDR2 is YFSETQ. The CDR3 contains 16 residues. Deletions cut 3 bases from V and 0 bases from J, with 14 bases between. This CDR3 is CASSSSGQASTDTQYF. CDR3 in DNA: TGCGCCAGCAGCTCTTCGGGGCAAGCTAGCACAGATACGCAGTATTTT.

The chain carries TRBV19 and TRBJ2-7; D perhaps matches TRBD1 (6 bases). CDR1 is LNHDA, CDR2 SQIVND, per germline (reference sequence). The ends were cut back, 6 bases at V and 4 bases at J, with 13 bases in the middle. This CDR3 comprises 13 residues. The CDR3 spells CASSLPGQYEQYF. DNA for the CDR3: TGTGCCAGTAGCCTACCTGGACAGTACGAGCAGTACTTC.

This clonotype was counted between two and nine times. The rearrangement links TRBV15 to TRBJ2-7, with 8 positions matching TRBD1. There are 14 residues in the CDR3. Per the germline V gene, CDR1 is LNHNV and CDR2 is YYDKDF (reference sequence). J gave up 4 bases and V 3 bases, and 5 bases lay outside the gene matches. CDR3: CATSSGQGEYEQYF. In nucleotides, the CDR3 is TGTGCCACCAGCAGTGGACAGGGAGAGTACGAGCAGTACTTC.

The chain employs TRBV20-1 and TRBJ1-5; 8 bases match TRBD1. The V and J ends lost 5 bases and 6 bases, in that order; junction bases with no gene match: 3. The CDR3 is made up of 12 amino acids. Looked up from germline, CDR1 is DFQATT and CDR2 is SNEGSKA (reference sequence). CDR3: CSAEGQGQPQHF. The CDR3 DNA is TGCAGTGCTGAAGGACAGGGTCAGCCCCAGCATTTT.

This clonotype was detected ten times or more. A much larger clonotype is one base distant, so this may be a read error. The CDR3 DNA reads TGCAGTGCGAAACCTGGGGGCTTCTCGGCGCAGTTCTTC. This translates into CSAKPGGFSAQFF. The gene calls are TRBV20-1 and TRBJ2-1; D possibly corresponds to TRBD1 (6 bases). V was shortened by 6 bases and J by 12 bases, with 21 bases between the two germline ends. This CDR3 region has 13 residues. Per the germline V gene, CDR1 is DFQATT and CDR2 is SNEGSKA (reference sequence).

The chain carries TRBV6-6 and TRBJ1-2; 11 bases agree with TRBD1. CDR3 size: 13 residues. Germline V gene lookup returns CDR1 MNHNY and CDR2 SVGAGI (reference sequence). The ends lost 11 bases at V and 3 bases at J; junction bases unmatched: 5. Here the CDR3 DNA reads TGTGCCGGGAGGACAGGGGGCTACTATGGCTACACCTTC. Protein product: CAGRTGGYYGYTF.

This clonotype was picked up many times. V is TRBV28 and J is TRBJ1-3; D unresolved. Looked up from germline, CDR1 is MDHEN and CDR2 is SYDVKM. V dropped 3 bases and J dropped 0 bases, with 9 bases sitting between them. CDR3 size: 15 residues. CDR3 amino acids: CASSFAVSSGNTIYF. CDR3 DNA: TGTGCCAGCAGTTTTGCTGTTAGCTCTGGAAACACCATATATTTT. Full variable domain (outside the CDR3, taken from reference TRBV28 and TRBJ1-3): DVKVTQSSRYLVKRTGEKVFLECVQDMDHENMFWYRQDPGLGLRLIYFSYDVKMKEKGDIPEGYSVSREKKERFSLILESASTNQTSMYLCASSFAVSSGNTIYFGEGSWLTVV.

This clonotype counts as medium-sized. V usage is TRBV20-1 and J usage is TRBJ2-5; D uncertain. CDR1 and CDR2 (germline): DFQATT, SNEGSKA (reference sequence). Trimming removed 7 bases at V and 0 bases at J, with 3 bases between. The CDR3 sequence is 10 residues long. The DNA of the CDR3 is TGCAGTGGCAACCAAGAGACCCAGTACTTC. Its translation is CSGNQETQYF.

This sequence joins TRBV29-1 and TRBJ1-2, with D possibly matching TRBD1 (5 bases). CDR3 length: 13 amino acids. V lost 4 bases, J lost 5 bases, and 14 bases lay in between. From germline, CDR1 is SQVTM and CDR2 ANQGSEA. CDR3 sequence reads: CSVGQGRIYGYTF. Written as DNA, the CDR3 is TGCAGCGTTGGGCAGGGACGTATATATGGCTACACCTTC.